This T cell receptor beta chain originates from a study of cytomegalovirus exposure and HLA in healthy donors. Whole-study findings and limits: Indistinguishability led to the exclusion of some V segments, TRBV6-2 and TRBV6-3 included. Later analysis identified several of the most significant clusters that appeared linked to common viral pathogens. Reports showed the classifier diagnosing cytomegalovirus status with high specificity and sensitivity.

Vbeta (60) and Jbeta (13) primers were used in the PCR. Profiling relied on immunoSEQ multiplex PCR, and the TCRdb table lists in-frame clones only, not all of them. The table includes 170,000 or so clones, over 75% detected once. Though probably carrying unrecorded immune exposures, donors were nominally healthy at sampling. Germline lookup yields CDR1 MNHEY and CDR2 SVGAGI. V dropped 6 bases and J dropped 7 bases, with 15 bases sitting between them. The CDR3 spans 13 residues. A remark on this clone: Its target is not known.

Material: PBMCs. The sequence came from a woman aged 30 to 39 in good health and CMV-seronegative. The chain combines TRBV6-5 with TRBJ2-5, with D maybe TRBD2 (6 bases). Written as DNA, the CDR3 is TGTGCCAGCAGCCAGTCGGTTAGCGGGACCCAGTACTTC. Translation: CASSQSVSGTQYF.